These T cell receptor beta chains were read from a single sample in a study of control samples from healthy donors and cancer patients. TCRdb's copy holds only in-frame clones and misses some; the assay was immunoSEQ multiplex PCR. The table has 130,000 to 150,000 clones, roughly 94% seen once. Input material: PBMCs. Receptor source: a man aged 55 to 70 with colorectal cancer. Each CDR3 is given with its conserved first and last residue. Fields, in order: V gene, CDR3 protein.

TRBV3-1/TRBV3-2,CACSQGGQETQYF
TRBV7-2,CASSIRRRFRVDEQYF
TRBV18,CASSARTPTDGSNYGYTF
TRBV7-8,CASSLLESTDTQYF
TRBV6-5,CASSLFSRERGTEAFF
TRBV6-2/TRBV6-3,CASSYSKGMRVDEQYF
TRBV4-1,CASSQDGAGGPGNTIYF
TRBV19,CASSIRDLQPQHF
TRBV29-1,CSVEWGGYEQYF
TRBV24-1,CATSEGGTYEQYF
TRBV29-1,CSVQTGSSYEQYF
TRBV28,CASSIRDSSYEQYF
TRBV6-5,CASSLRQGAYEQYF
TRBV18,CASSPPGGVTEAFF
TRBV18,CASSRAPGDSSYNEQFF
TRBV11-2,CASRWGQGTGELFF
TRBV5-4,CASSPRTGGAEETQYF